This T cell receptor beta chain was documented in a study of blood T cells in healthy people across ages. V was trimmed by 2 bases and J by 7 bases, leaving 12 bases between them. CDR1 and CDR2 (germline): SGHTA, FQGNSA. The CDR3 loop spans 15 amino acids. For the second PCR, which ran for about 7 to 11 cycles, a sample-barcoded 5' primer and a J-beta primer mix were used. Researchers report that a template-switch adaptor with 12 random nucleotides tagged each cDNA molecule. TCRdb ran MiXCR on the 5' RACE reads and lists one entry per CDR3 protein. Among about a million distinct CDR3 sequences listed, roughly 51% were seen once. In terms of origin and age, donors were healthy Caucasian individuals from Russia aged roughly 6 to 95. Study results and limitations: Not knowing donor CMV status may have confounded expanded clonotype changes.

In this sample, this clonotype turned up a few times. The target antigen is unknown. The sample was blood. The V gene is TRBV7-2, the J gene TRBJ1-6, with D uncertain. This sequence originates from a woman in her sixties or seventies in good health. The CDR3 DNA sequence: TGTGCCAGCAGCTTAAGTTCCACAGCAAATTCACCCCTCCACTTT. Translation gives CASSLSSTANSPLHF.